This entry features one T cell receptor beta chain sequence. Assignments of participants to cohorts depended upon their own reported clinical history. Before being deemed recovered, Cohort 3 donors had two negative PCRs, clearance, or symptom resolution. This CDR3 comprises 20 residues. Germline V gene data show CDR1 as SGDLS and CDR2 as YYNGEE. V shed 0 bases and J 8 bases; nucleotides not matched to a gene: 19. The data derive from a study of blood T cell repertoires in COVID-19. Study context: PBMCs, B-cell-depleted T cells, or T cells provided the cDNA or gDNA that made up the material.

In the original workflow: Counts of nucleated cells, estimated from reference gene primer amplification, were obtained. The repertoire was sequenced with immunoSEQ multiplex PCR; TCRdb's copy has only in-frame clones and lacks some. V, J and clone size are taken as reported in that table, and D and trimming were inferred from the DNA itself. In the table there are hundreds of thousands of clones, under 90% of which are singletons. The specimen was PBMCs or T cells enriched from blood (not recorded which). The receptor's source is a woman between 25 and 40 years old who had recovered from COVID-19. The chain couples TRBV9 to TRBJ2-1; 11 bases align to TRBD2. The CDR3 loop reads CASSVVSPDVAGGPLDEQFF. The CDR3 region has the DNA TGTGCCAGCAGCGTAGTGTCTCCAGACGTAGCGGGAGGGCCTTTGGATGAGCAGTTCTTC. Full variable domain (remainder filled in from reference TRBV9 and TRBJ2-1): DSGVTQTPKHLITATGQRVTLRCSPRSGDLSVYWYQQSLDQGLQFLIQYYNGEERAKGNILERFSAQQFPDLHSELNLSSLELGDSALYFCASSVVSPDVAGGPLDEQFFGPGTRLTVL.